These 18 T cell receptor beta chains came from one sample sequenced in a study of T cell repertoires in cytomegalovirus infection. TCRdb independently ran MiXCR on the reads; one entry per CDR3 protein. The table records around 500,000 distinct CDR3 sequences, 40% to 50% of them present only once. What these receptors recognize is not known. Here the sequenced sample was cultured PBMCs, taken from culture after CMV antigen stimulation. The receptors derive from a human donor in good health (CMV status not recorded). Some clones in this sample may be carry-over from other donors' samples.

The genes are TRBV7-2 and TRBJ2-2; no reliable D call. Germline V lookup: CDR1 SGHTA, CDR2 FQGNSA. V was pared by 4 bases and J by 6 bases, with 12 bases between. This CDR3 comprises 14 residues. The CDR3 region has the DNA TGTGCCAGCAGCTACGCCAGGTCTGCCGGGGAGCTGTTTTTT. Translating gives CASSYARSAGELFF. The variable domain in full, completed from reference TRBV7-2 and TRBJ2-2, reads GAGVSQSPSNKVTEKGKDVELRCDPISGHTALYWYRQSLGQGLEFLIYFQGNSAPDKSGLPSDRFSAERTGGSVSTLTIQRTQQEDSAVYLCASSYARSAGELFFGEGSRLTVL.

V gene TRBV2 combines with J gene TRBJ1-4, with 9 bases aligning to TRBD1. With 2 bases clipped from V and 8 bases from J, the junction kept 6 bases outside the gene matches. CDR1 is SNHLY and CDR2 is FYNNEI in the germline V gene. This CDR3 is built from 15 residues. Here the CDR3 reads CASSELPQGAEKLFF. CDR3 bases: TGTGCCAGCAGTGAATTACCACAGGGGGCGGAAAAACTGTTTTTT.

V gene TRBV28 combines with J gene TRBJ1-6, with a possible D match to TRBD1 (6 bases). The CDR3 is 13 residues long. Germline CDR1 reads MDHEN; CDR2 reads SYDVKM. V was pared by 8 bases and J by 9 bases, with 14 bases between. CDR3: CASRDRLGSPLHF. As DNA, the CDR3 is TGTGCCAGCCGTGACAGGCTGGGTTCACCCCTCCACTTT.

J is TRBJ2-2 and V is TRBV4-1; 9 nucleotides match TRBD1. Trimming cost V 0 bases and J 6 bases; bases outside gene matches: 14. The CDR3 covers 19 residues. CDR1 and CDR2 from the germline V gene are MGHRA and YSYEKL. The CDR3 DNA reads TGCGCCAGCAGCCAAGATAGAGGCCGACAGGGGGTCAGGGCCGGGGAGCTGTTTTTT. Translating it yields CASSQDRGRQGVRAGELFF.

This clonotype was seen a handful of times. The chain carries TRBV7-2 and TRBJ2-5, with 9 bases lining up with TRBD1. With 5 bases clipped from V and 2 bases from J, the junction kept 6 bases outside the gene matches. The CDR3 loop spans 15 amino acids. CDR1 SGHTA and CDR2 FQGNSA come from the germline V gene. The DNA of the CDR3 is TGTGCCAGCAGCCGCTCCGGGACAGGGCAAGAGACCCAGTACTTC. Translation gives CASSRSGTGQETQYF.

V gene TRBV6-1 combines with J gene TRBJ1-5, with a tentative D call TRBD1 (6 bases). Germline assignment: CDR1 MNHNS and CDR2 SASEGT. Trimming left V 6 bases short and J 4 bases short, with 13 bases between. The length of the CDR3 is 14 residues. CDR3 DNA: TGTGCCAGCAGCCCCCGGGACAAAAATCAGCCCCAGCATTTT. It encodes CASSPRDKNQPQHF.

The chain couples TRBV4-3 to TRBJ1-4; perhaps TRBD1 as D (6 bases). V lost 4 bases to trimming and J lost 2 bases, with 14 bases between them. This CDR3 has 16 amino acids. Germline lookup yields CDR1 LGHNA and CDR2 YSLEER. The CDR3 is CASSRITGSTNEKLFF. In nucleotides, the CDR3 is TGCGCCAGCAGCCGGATCACAGGGTCCACTAATGAAAAACTGTTTTTT.

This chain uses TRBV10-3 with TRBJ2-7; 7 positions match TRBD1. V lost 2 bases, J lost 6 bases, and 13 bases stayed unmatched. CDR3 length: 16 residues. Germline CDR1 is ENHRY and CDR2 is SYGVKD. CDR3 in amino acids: CAISENTPGQNREQYF. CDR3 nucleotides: TGTGCCATCAGTGAGAATACTCCGGGACAGAATCGCGAGCAGTACTTC.

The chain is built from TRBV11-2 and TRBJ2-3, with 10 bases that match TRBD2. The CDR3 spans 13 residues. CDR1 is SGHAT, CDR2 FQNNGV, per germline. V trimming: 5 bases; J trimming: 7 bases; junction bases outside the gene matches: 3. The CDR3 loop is CASSEREGNTQYF. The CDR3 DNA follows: TGTGCCAGCAGCGAGCGGGAGGGAAATACGCAGTATTTT. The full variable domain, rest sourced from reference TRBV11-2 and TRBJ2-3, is EAGVAQSPRYKIIEKRQSVAFWCNPISGHATLYWYQQILGQGPKLLIQFQNNGVVDDSQLPKDRFSAERLKGVDSTLKIQPAKLEDSAVYLCASSEREGNTQYFGPGTRLTVL.

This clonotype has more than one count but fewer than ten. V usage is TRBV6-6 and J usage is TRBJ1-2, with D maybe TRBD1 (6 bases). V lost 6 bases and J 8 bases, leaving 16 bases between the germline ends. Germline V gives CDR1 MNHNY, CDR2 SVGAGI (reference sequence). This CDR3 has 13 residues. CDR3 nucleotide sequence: TGTGCCAGCAGCGAAACAGGGAAAGAGGGCTACACCTTC. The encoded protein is CASSETGKEGYTF.

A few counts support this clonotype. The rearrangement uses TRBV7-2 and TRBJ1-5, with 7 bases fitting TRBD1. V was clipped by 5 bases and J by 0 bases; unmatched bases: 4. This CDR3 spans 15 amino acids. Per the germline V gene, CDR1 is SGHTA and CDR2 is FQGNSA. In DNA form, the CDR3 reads TGTGCCAGCAGCCCATGGGACAGTAGCAATCAGCCCCAGCATTTT. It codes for CASSPWDSSNQPQHF.

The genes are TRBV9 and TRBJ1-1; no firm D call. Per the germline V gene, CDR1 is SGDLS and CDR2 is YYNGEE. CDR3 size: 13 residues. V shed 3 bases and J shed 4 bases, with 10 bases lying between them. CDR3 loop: CASSAYPGTEAFF. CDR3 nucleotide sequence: TGTGCCAGCAGCGCCTATCCTGGCACTGAAGCTTTCTTT.

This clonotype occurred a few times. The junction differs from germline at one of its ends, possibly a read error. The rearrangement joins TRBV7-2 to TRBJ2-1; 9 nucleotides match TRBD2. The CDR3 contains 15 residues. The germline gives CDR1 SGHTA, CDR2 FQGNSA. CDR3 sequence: CASSLRLAGNNEQFF. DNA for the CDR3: TGTGCCAGCAGCTTGAGGCTAGCGGGAAACAACGAGCAGTTCTTC. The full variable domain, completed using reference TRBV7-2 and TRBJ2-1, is GAGVSQSPSNKVTEKGKDVELRCDPISGHTALYWYRQSLGQGLEFLIYFQGNSAPDKSGLPSDRFSAERTGGSVSTLTIQRTQQEDSAVYLCASSLRLAGNNEQFFGPGTRLTVL.

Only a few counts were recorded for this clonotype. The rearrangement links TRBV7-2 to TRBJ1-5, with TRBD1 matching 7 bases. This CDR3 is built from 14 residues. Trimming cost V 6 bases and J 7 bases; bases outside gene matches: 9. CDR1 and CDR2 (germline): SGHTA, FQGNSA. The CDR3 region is CASSSGGSYQPQHF. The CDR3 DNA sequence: TGTGCCAGCAGTTCAGGGGGGTCATACCAGCCCCAGCATTTT.

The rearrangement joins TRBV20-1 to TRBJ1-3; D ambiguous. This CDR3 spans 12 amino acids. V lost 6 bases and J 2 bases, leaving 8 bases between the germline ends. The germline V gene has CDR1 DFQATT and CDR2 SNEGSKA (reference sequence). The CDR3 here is CSAETPGNTIYF. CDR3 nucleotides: TGCAGTGCAGAGACTCCTGGAAACACCATATATTTT.

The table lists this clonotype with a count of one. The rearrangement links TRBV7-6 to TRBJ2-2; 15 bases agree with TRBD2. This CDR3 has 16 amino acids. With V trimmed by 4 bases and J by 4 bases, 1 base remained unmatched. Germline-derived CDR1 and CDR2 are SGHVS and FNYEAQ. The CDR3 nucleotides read TGTGCCAGCAGCTCGGGACTAGCGGGGGGCACCGGGGAGCTGTTTTTT. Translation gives CASSSGLAGGTGELFF.

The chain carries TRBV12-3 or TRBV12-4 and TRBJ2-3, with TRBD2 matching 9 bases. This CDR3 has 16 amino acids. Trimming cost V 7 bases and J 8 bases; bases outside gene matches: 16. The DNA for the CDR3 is TGTGCCAGCAAAGTGGGAATGGGCGGGAGGGGTGGTACGCAGTATTTT. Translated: CASKVGMGGRGGTQYF.

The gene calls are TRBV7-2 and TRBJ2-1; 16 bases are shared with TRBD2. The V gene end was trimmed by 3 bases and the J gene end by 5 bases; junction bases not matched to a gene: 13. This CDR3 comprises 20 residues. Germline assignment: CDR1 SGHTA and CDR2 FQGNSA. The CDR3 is CASSLWGLAGGPGGDNEQFF. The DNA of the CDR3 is TGTGCCAGCAGCTTGTGGGGACTAGCGGGAGGGCCCGGGGGGGACAATGAGCAGTTCTTC.